Below are 10 T cell receptor beta chains sequenced from a single sample in a study of blood T cells in healthy people across ages. Combining a sample-barcoded 5' primer with a J-beta primer mix, a second PCR ran for 7 to 11 cycles. TCRdb processed the 5' RACE reads anew with MiXCR; each CDR3 protein has one entry. Of hundreds of thousands of distinct CDR3 sequences listed, about 42% are singletons. Sequenced material: blood. Receptors originate from a woman aged 55 to 70 in good health.

This clonotype was seen many times. The chain joins TRBV3-1 to TRBJ2-5; 8 bases fit TRBD2. From germline, CDR1 is LGHDT and CDR2 YNNKEL (reference sequence). The CDR3 is 15 amino acids. V gave up 1 base and J gave up 0 bases; unmatched junction bases: 1. The CDR3 loop is CASSQASGYQETQYF. Here the CDR3 DNA reads TGTGCCAGCAGCCAAGCTAGCGGGTACCAAGAGACCCAGTACTTC.

J is TRBJ2-3 and V is TRBV6-2 or TRBV6-3, with D unclear. This CDR3 is built from 12 residues. V lost 7 bases to trimming and J lost 2 bases, with 7 bases between them. Germline CDR1 MNHEY, CDR2 SVGEGT. The CDR3 loop reads CASNDNTDTQYF. As DNA, the CDR3 is TGTGCCAGCAACGACAACACAGATACGCAGTATTTT.

This clonotype was detected ten times or more. The chain joins TRBV7-2 to TRBJ2-5; 7 nucleotides agree with TRBD2. The germline CDR1 and CDR2 sequences are SGHTA and FQGNSA. CDR3 length: 15 amino acids. V shed 5 bases and J 4 bases; nucleotides not matched to a gene: 10. The CDR3 region is CASSKVRGVGETQYF. CDR3 DNA sequence: TGTGCCAGCAGCAAGGTCCGGGGGGTCGGAGAGACCCAGTACTTC.

This clonotype occurred a few times. The V and J genes are TRBV4-3 and TRBJ2-1, with 11 bases fitting TRBD2. Per the germline V gene, CDR1 is LGHNA and CDR2 is YSLEER. The CDR3 runs to 17 residues. Trimming cost V 3 bases and J 1 base; bases outside gene matches: 5. CDR3 DNA: TGCGCCAGCAGCCATCCCCTAGCGGGAGGTTCCTACAATGAGCAGTTCTTC. Translating it yields CASSHPLAGGSYNEQFF.

The chain links TRBV7-6 to TRBJ2-3; the D is unclear. Deletions cut 4 bases from V and 5 bases from J, with 22 bases between. This CDR3 spans 17 amino acids. Per the germline V gene, CDR1 is SGHVS and CDR2 is FNYEAQ. The CDR3 coding sequence is TGTGCCAGCAGCTCGCATTTGGCAGCTATCGCTAAAGATACGCAGTATTTT. It is translated as CASSSHLAAIAKDTQYF.

The J gene is TRBJ2-5, the V gene TRBV12-3 or TRBV12-4; D remains unclear. The CDR3 covers 13 residues. V dropped 7 bases and J dropped 0 bases, with 9 bases sitting between them. CDR3 DNA: TGTGCCAGCATGGGATGGGACCAAGAGACCCAGTACTTC. Translated, it gives CASMGWDQETQYF.

The chain joins TRBV20-1 to TRBJ2-7, with a weak D call TRBD1 (5 bases). V was cut by 0 bases and J by 0 bases, with 15 bases left in between. The germline gives CDR1 DFQATT, CDR2 SNEGSKA (reference sequence). CDR3 length: 16 amino acids. CDR3 sequence reads: CSARDSYRQSSYEQYF. CDR3 DNA: TGCAGTGCTAGAGATTCGTACAGGCAGAGCTCCTACGAGCAGTACTTC.

This clonotype was seen a single time. The chain has TRBV7-8 and TRBJ2-5; 12 nucleotides agree with TRBD2. The ends lost 5 bases at V and 11 bases at J; junction bases unmatched: 15. The germline V gene encodes CDR1 SGHVS and CDR2 FQNEAQ. The CDR3 runs 16 residues. CDR3 amino acids: CASSHRLAGAYNEQYF. The CDR3 nucleotides read TGTGCCAGCAGCCACAGACTAGCGGGGGCTTACAATGAGCAGTACTTC. The full variable domain, in which reference TRBV7-8 and TRBJ2-5 provide the parts outside the CDR3, is GAGVSQSPRYKVAKRGQDVALRCDPISGHVSLFWYQQALGQGPEFLTYFQNEAQLDKSGLPSDRFFAERPEGSVSTLKIQRTQQEDSAVYLCASSHRLAGAYNEQYFGPGTRLLVL.

With regard to this clonotype: Since no conserved phenylalanine or tryptophan closes the CDR3, a read error is the likely cause. The chain is built from TRBV5-5 and TRBJ2-1; TRBD2 aligns across 7 bases. The germline CDR1 and CDR2 sequences are SGHKS and YYEKEE (reference sequence). Trimming cost V 0 bases and J 3 bases; bases outside gene matches: 3. CDR3 length: 15 residues. CDR3 DNA sequence: TGTGCCAGCAGCTTGGGCGGGAGTCTCTACAATGAGCAGTTCTAC. Translated, it gives CASSLGGSLYNEQFY.

The chain links TRBV12-3 or TRBV12-4 to TRBJ1-2, with 9 bases that match TRBD1. This CDR3 contains 16 residues. The junction had 13 bases not matched to a gene; V was cut back by 6 bases and J by 5 bases. DNA of the CDR3: TGTGCCAGCAGCCCGCCCGTGGGACAGGGTTCTTATGGCTACACCTTC. It yields the protein CASSPPVGQGSYGYTF.